The rows below give T cell receptor beta chains drawn from one sample of a study of cytotoxic CD8 clonotypes in ibrutinib-treated CLL. The assay was immunoSEQ multiplex PCR, and TCRdb's table has in-frame clones only and misses some. There are 50,000 to 65,000 clones in the sample; roughly 57% occur only once, and roughly 14% lies in the top ten. The sequenced sample was PBMCs, obtained after 12 months of ibrutinib treatment. The receptors here all came from a human donor with chronic lymphocytic leukemia. Each CDR3 is given with its conserved first and last residue. A D gene is named only where the DNA matches it firmly. For some rows the clone size is stated as once, few or many, or as a class when expanded; others skip it.

v_call	clone_size	j_call	d_call	cdr3_aa	cdr3_nt
TRBV7-8	.	TRBJ2-1	TRBD1	CASSLRDRVNNEQFF	TGTGCCAGCAGCTTAAGGGACAGGGTAAACAATGAGCAGTTCTTC
TRBV7-2	few	TRBJ2-6	.	CASSLGRVSGANVLTF	TGTGCCAGCAGCCTAGGAAGGGTGTCCGGGGCCAACGTCCTGACTTTC
TRBV4-1	.	TRBJ2-3	TRBD2	CASSQELAGYTDTQYF	TGCGCCAGCAGCCAAGAACTAGCGGGGTACACAGATACGCAGTATTTT
TRBV7-9	.	TRBJ1-1	.	CASTRNGQMNTEAFF	TGTGCCAGCACTAGAAACGGACAGATGAACACTGAAGCTTTCTTT
TRBV6-6	.	TRBJ1-3	.	CASSYSLSGNTIYF	TGTGCCAGCAGTTACTCCCTATCTGGAAACACCATATATTTT
TRBV29-1	few	TRBJ2-3	TRBD2	CSTSSGRADTQYF	TGCAGCACCTCGAGCGGGAGAGCAGATACGCAGTATTTT
TRBV10-2	few	TRBJ1-5	.	CASSESTVNQPQHF	TGCGCCAGCAGTGAGTCGACTGTAAATCAGCCCCAGCATTTT
TRBV28	.	TRBJ1-6	.	CASSLLPPGRNSPLHF	TGTGCCAGCAGTTTACTCCCCCCGGGACGGAATTCACCCCTCCACTTT
TRBV27	.	TRBJ2-3	.	CASSRRSITDTQYF	TGTGCCAGCTCTAGAAGGAGTATCACAGATACGCAGTATTTT
TRBV29-1	once	TRBJ2-6	TRBD1	CSVPDRGERAGANVLTF	TGCAGCGTTCCGGACAGGGGCGAGAGGGCTGGGGCCAACGTCCTGACTTTC
TRBV6-1	few	TRBJ1-5	.	CASCLDGGNQPQHF	TGTGCCAGCTGTCTGGACGGGGGGAATCAGCCCCAGCATTTT
TRBV30	.	TRBJ2-3	.	CAWTSRDTQYF	TGTGCCTGGACCTCACGAGATACGCAGTATTTT
TRBV18	.	TRBJ1-3	.	CASSPRQEPGNTIYF	TGTGCCAGCTCACCTCGCCAGGAACCTGGAAACACCATATATTTT
TRBV9	.	TRBJ2-3	TRBD1	CASSVRTGPGHDTQYF	TGTGCCAGCAGCGTAAGGACAGGTCCAGGTCACGATACGCAGTATTTT
TRBV28	.	TRBJ1-5	.	CASSLGSFNQPQHF	TGTGCCAGCTCTCTGGGCAGCTTCAATCAGCCCCAGCATTTT
TRBV9	.	TRBJ2-2	TRBD2	CASSVLAGGQNTGELFF	TGTGCCAGCAGCGTACTAGCGGGGGGGCAGAACACCGGGGAGCTGTTTTTT
TRBV5-1	.	TRBJ2-3	TRBD2	CASSLYTSVVTDTQYF	TGCGCCAGCAGCTTATATACTAGCGTGGTCACAGATACGCAGTATTTT
TRBV7-9	many	TRBJ1-5	TRBD1	CASSLGQSNQPQHF	TGTGCCAGCAGCCTGGGACAGAGCAATCAGCCCCAGCATTTT
TRBV14	few	TRBJ2-7	.	CASSQGRISFSYEQYF	TGTGCCAGCAGCCAGGGTCGGATTAGCTTCTCCTACGAGCAGTACTTC
TRBV28	.	TRBJ1-5	.	CASTTSTTPYQPQHF	TGTGCCAGCACCACAAGCACAACCCCCTATCAGCCCCAGCATTTT
TRBV6-5	.	TRBJ2-5	.	CASSSLGGPQETQYF	TGTGCCAGCAGTTCTCTGGGCGGGCCCCAAGAGACCCAGTACTTC
TRBV11-2	.	TRBJ2-3	.	CASSLSLTQYF	TGTGCCAGCAGCTTAAGTCTTACGCAGTATTTT
TRBV19	once	TRBJ2-7	TRBD2	CASTVEIAGGGYEQYF	TGTGCCAGTACCGTCGAAATAGCGGGAGGGGGCTACGAGCAGTACTTC
TRBV6-6	.	TRBJ2-2	TRBD1	CASSTGVTGELFF	TGTGCCAGCAGTACAGGGGTTACCGGGGAGCTGTTTTTT
TRBV15	.	TRBJ2-4	TRBD2	CATSRGLAGLKNIQYF	TGTGCCACCAGCAGAGGTCTAGCGGGTCTCAAAAACATTCAGTACTTC
TRBV7-8	.	TRBJ1-6	.	CASHRVLVGSPLHF	TGTGCCAGCCACAGGGTTCTAGTGGGGTCACCCCTCCACTTT
TRBV7-9	.	TRBJ1-6	.	CASSWDSYNSPLHF	TGTGCCTCTTCTTGGGACTCCTATAATTCACCCCTCCACTTT
TRBV6-5	.	TRBJ2-7	.	CASGLTVREQYF	TGTGCCAGCGGTCTAACCGTACGCGAGCAGTACTTC
TRBV6-7	.	TRBJ2-3	.	CASPHPGPGTDTQYF	TGTGCCAGCCCACATCCGGGCCCCGGGACAGATACGCAGTATTTT
TRBV20-1	.	TRBJ2-7	.	CSASDTLQQYF	TGCAGTGCTAGCGACACCTTGCAGCAGTACTTC
TRBV28	.	TRBJ2-1	.	CASGLRSGNNEQFF	TGTGCCAGCGGACTCAGATCCGGAAACAATGAGCAGTTCTTC
TRBV11-2	.	TRBJ1-2	.	CASSLDLSHFGYTF	TGTGCCAGCAGCTTAGATCTGTCACATTTCGGCTACACCTTC
TRBV5-6	.	TRBJ1-2	.	CASSLAGQGGHGYTF	TGTGCCAGCAGCTTGGCCGGGCAGGGAGGGCATGGCTACACCTTC
TRBV27	few	TRBJ2-1	TRBD2	CASSSPRLAGAPPIYNEQFF	TGTGCCAGCAGTTCACCCAGACTAGCGGGGGCCCCCCCGATATACAATGAGCAGTTCTTC
TRBV5-4	.	TRBJ2-3	.	CASSLLGQTATDTQYF	TGTGCCAGCAGCTTGTTGGGCCAAACGGCTACAGATACGCAGTATTTT
TRBV6-1	.	TRBJ1-5	TRBD1	CASSVQGGNSNQPQHF	TGTGCCAGCAGTGTACAGGGGGGTAATAGCAATCAGCCCCAGCATTTT
TRBV27	.	TRBJ1-1	.	CASSLHVGAGKAFF	TGTGCCAGCAGTTTACATGTCGGGGCAGGGAAAGCTTTCTTT
TRBV5-8	once	TRBJ1-4	.	CASSSGLRQPLDEKLFF	TGTGCCAGCAGCTCCGGTCTGCGACAGCCCTTGGATGAAAAACTGTTTTTT
TRBV14	many	TRBJ2-7	TRBD2	CASSQLSGTSVWEQYF	TGTGCCAGCAGCCAATTGTCCGGGACTAGCGTCTGGGAGCAGTACTTC
TRBV9	.	TRBJ2-7	.	CASSGAYEQYF	TGTGCCAGCAGCGGGGCCTACGAGCAGTACTTC
TRBV11-1	.	TRBJ2-6	.	CASSYRGWSGANVLTF	TGTGCCAGCAGCTACCGCGGGTGGTCTGGGGCCAACGTCCTGACTTTC
TRBV4-2	.	TRBJ2-1	TRBD2	CASSLGGQGFNEQFF	TGTGCCAGCAGCTTGGGAGGGCAGGGTTTCAATGAGCAGTTCTTC
TRBV28	.	TRBJ1-3	.	CASSYATGNTIYF	TGTGCCAGCAGTTATGCCACTGGAAACACCATATATTTT
TRBV5-1	many	TRBJ1-1	.	CASSLGIGTEAFF	TGCGCCAGCAGCTTGGGGATTGGCACTGAAGCTTTCTTT
TRBV30	.	TRBJ2-7	.	CAWSLNSYEQYF	TGTGCCTGGAGTTTAAATTCCTACGAGCAGTACTTC
TRBV9	once	TRBJ1-1	.	CASSVGPRVEGRTEAFF	TGTGCCAGCAGCGTAGGACCCAGGGTAGAGGGGCGAACTGAAGCTTTCTTT
TRBV28	.	TRBJ1-5	.	CATCSTTNQPQHF	TGTGCAACCTGCAGTACGACGAATCAGCCCCAGCATTTT
TRBV27	few	TRBJ2-7	TRBD2	CASSFAGAGYEQYF	TGTGCCAGCAGTTTCGCGGGAGCGGGCTACGAGCAGTACTTC
TRBV2	.	TRBJ1-1	.	CASRLGRNTEAFF	TGTGCCAGCAGATTAGGGAGGAACACTGAAGCTTTCTTT
TRBV27	.	TRBJ2-1	TRBD2	CASKPLRGGGSGSYEQFF	TGTGCCAGCAAACCGTTGAGGGGTGGCGGTAGCGGGAGCTATGAGCAGTTCTTC
TRBV7-9	.	TRBJ2-7	.	CASSLPGAYEQYF	TGTGCCAGCAGCTTACCAGGGGCGTACGAGCAGTACTTC
TRBV19	.	TRBJ1-5	.	CASSIHPRGTLQPQHF	TGTGCCAGTAGTATACATCCGAGGGGGACGCTCCAGCCCCAGCATTTT
TRBV6-5	.	TRBJ1-6	TRBD1	CASSYGDRVASPLHF	TGTGCCAGCAGTTACGGAGACAGGGTTGCTTCACCCCTCCACTTT
TRBV7-2	many	TRBJ2-7	.	CASSFTYNYEQYF	TGTGCCAGCAGCTTTACGTACAATTACGAGCAGTACTTC
TRBV18	.	TRBJ2-5	.	CASARSDYYQETQYF	TGTGCCAGCGCAAGAAGCGATTATTACCAAGAGACCCAGTACTTC
TRBV5-6	.	TRBJ2-5	.	CASSFWTVETQYF	TGTGCCAGCAGCTTCTGGACAGTAGAGACCCAGTACTTC
TRBV7-7	.	TRBJ2-7	TRBD2	CASSLGGSGRGYVGYF	TGTGCCAGCAGCTTAGGGGGTAGCGGGAGGGGCTATGTTGGGTACTTC
TRBV10-3	.	TRBJ1-6	.	CAISVSSYNSPLHF	TGTGCCATCAGCGTGAGCTCCTATAATTCACCCCTCCACTTT